These T cell receptor beta chains were read from a single sample in a study of CD8+CD57+ T cells in acquired aplastic anemia. TCRdb passed the reads through MiXCR, listing each CDR3 protein once. The data hold about 170,000 distinct CDR3 sequences, with 40% to 55% observed a single time. The sample was sorted CD4+, CD8+, or CD8+CD57+ T cells (not recorded which) from PBMCs. The receptors were gathered from a human donor with aplastic anemia. Both conserved end residues are part of each CDR3. Each record gives: J gene, clone size, D gene, V gene, CDR3 DNA, CDR3 protein. A D gene is named only where the DNA matches it firmly. Size values are once, few and many counts, or a class for expanded clones, and some rows have none.

TRBJ2-1	-	TRBD1	TRBV12-3/TRBV12-4	TGTGCCAGCCAGCCGGGACAGAGTTACAATGAGCAGTTCTTC	CASQPGQSYNEQFF
TRBJ2-7	-	-	TRBV20-1	TGCAGTGTTAAGACAGAGACCCAAATCGAGCAGTACTTC	CSVKTETQIEQYF
TRBJ2-7	-	TRBD1	TRBV10-1	TGCGCCAGCAGTGATTTTGCACCCCGGGACAGAAGGACCTACGAGCAGTACTTC	CASSDFAPRDRRTYEQYF
TRBJ2-3	many	TRBD2	TRBV3-1	TGTGCCAGCAGCCAAGCGGTAGCGGGGGCAACAGATACGCAGTATTTT	CASSQAVAGATDTQYF
TRBJ1-4	many	-	TRBV19	TGTGCCAGCGCCAAACAGGGTGCTAATGAAAAACTGTTTTTT	CASAKQGANEKLFF
TRBJ1-6	many	-	TRBV6-1	TGTGCCAGCTCCACACGGGATAGAAATTCACCCCTCCACTTT	CASSTRDRNSPLHF
TRBJ2-7	many	-	TRBV7-9	TGTGCCAGCAGCCCCAGAGGGGGGGTGGTCTACGAGCAGTACTTC	CASSPRGGVVYEQYF
TRBJ1-1	many	-	TRBV4-1	TGCGCCAGCAGCGGGCCTCTCAGGGGCACTGAAGCTTTCTTT	CASSGPLRGTEAFF
TRBJ2-1	-	TRBD1	TRBV19	TGTGCCAGTAGCTCCGGGACAGGGACCTACAATGAGCAGTTCTTC	CASSSGTGTYNEQFF
TRBJ1-1	many	-	TRBV6-5	TGTGCCAGCAGTTACTTCCCGGGACGGAACACTGAAGCTTTCTTT	CASSYFPGRNTEAFF
TRBJ1-4	-	-	TRBV15	TGTGCCACCAGCAGAACGGACAGTGGGAGAGAAAAACTGTTTTTT	CATSRTDSGREKLFF
TRBJ1-2	many	-	TRBV5-6	TGTGCCAGCAGCTTGGAACTACAGGGCTTCGGCTACACCTTC	CASSLELQGFGYTF
TRBJ2-1	few	TRBD2	TRBV6-2/TRBV6-3	TGTGCCAGCAGTTACTCGAATTCGCTAGCGGGGAACCATGAGCAGTTCTTC	CASSYSNSLAGNHEQFF
TRBJ2-6	-	-	TRBV25-1	TGTGCCAGCAGTGAATGGGGTACTGGGGCCAACGTCCTGACTTTC	CASSEWGTGANVLTF
TRBJ2-6	-	-	TRBV20-1	TGCAGTGCTACCCTAGCTGGGGCCAACGTCCTGACTTTC	CSATLAGANVLTF
TRBJ2-1	-	TRBD2	TRBV20-1	TGCAGTGCTTGGAAACTAGCGGGTCACAATGAGCAGTTCTTC	CSAWKLAGHNEQFF
TRBJ1-6	-	-	TRBV19	TGTGCCAGTAAGTTCCGAGGGTCTAATTCACCCCTCCACTTT	CASKFRGSNSPLHF
TRBJ2-3	-	TRBD2	TRBV19	TGTGCCAGTAGTATAGAACTAGCGGCAGATACGCAGTATTTT	CASSIELAADTQYF
TRBJ1-5	-	-	TRBV24-1	TGTGCCACCAGTAATGCGGGGCAGGGGTATCAGCCCCAGCATTTT	CATSNAGQGYQPQHF
TRBJ2-7	many	TRBD1	TRBV7-6	TGTGCCAGCAGCGCTAGAGTGACAGGGCGGTACGAGCAGTACTTC	CASSARVTGRYEQYF
TRBJ1-1	-	-	TRBV29-1	TGCAGCGGCACAGGGCCGGCGGTGAAAACTGAAGCTTTCTTT	CSGTGPAVKTEAFF
TRBJ1-6	-	-	TRBV20-1	TGCAGTGCTAGACAGGGGACTAATAATTCACCCCTCCACTTT	CSARQGTNNSPLHF
TRBJ2-7	-	-	TRBV19	TGTGCCAGTAGTATCCCAGGGAGGACCTACGAGCAGTACTTC	CASSIPGRTYEQYF
TRBJ2-7	few	-	TRBV15	TGTGCCACCAGCGAGGGGGGGCGCGGGTACGAGCAGTACTTC	CATSEGGRGYEQYF
TRBJ2-5	-	TRBD1	TRBV5-4	TGTGCCAGCAGCTTAAACCTCAGGGGGCAGCAAGAGGCCCAGTACTTC	CASSLNLRGQQEAQYF
TRBJ2-6	many	-	TRBV5-4	TGTGCCAGCAGGGCTGGGGCCAACGTCCTGACTTTC	CASRAGANVLTF
TRBJ1-2	-	-	TRBV20-1	TGCAGTGCTAGAGGGGTTGGCGTGTCGGCTGGCTACACCTTC	CSARGVGVSAGYTF
TRBJ2-5	-	-	TRBV11-2	TGTGCCAGCAGCTTTTCACACCAAGAGACCCAGTACTTC	CASSFSHQETQYF